The rows below give T cell receptor beta chains drawn from one sample of a study of T cell responses to AZD1222 COVID-19 vaccine. Assay: immunoSEQ multiplex PCR; the TCRdb copy retains only in-frame clones and omits some. The data contain roughly 120,000 clones, over 75% of them singletons. The sequences come from peripheral blood, collected on day 0 of MenACWY control vaccination. These receptors originate from an adult in good health. CDR3s include the opening cysteine and the closing phenylalanine or tryptophan. A D gene is named only where the DNA matches it firmly. Some rows mark clone size as missing; the rest say once, few, many or name a class of expanded clone.

V	size	J	D	CDR3	DNA
TRBV12-5	once	TRBJ1-3	-	CASGSSGSGNTIYF	TGTGCTAGTGGTTCTTCGGGCTCTGGAAACACCATATATTTT
TRBV6-5	-	TRBJ2-1	-	CASSYRGFSYNEQFF	TGTGCCAGCAGTTACAGGGGGTTCTCATACAATGAGCAGTTCTTC
TRBV3-1/TRBV3-2	-	TRBJ2-3	TRBD2	CASSQDPGAGGRADTQYF	TGTGCCAGCAGCCAAGATCCGGGAGCGGGGGGGAGGGCAGATACGCAGTATTTT
TRBV12-5	-	TRBJ2-2	-	CASGLMDSQNTGELFF	TGTGCTAGTGGTTTGATGGACTCCCAGAACACCGGGGAGCTGTTTTTT
TRBV6-2/TRBV6-3	-	TRBJ2-2	-	CASSYTPWGSGNYGSTGELFF	TGTGCCAGCAGTTACACGCCTTGGGGAAGCGGTAATTACGGGAGCACCGGGGAGCTGTTTTTT
TRBV28	-	TRBJ2-3	-	CASSNDRNTQYF	TGTGCCAGCAGTAATGACAGAAATACGCAGTATTTT
TRBV12-3/TRBV12-4	-	TRBJ2-5	-	CASSHQGETQYF	TGTGCCAGCAGTCACCAAGGGGAGACCCAGTACTTC
TRBV30	few	TRBJ1-6	-	CAWRPAADSPLHF	TGTGCCTGGAGGCCCGCTGCGGATTCACCCCTCCACTTT
TRBV7-2	-	TRBJ2-5	TRBD2	CASSPTSGRAGGQETQYF	TGTGCCAGCAGCCCTACTAGCGGGAGGGCGGGGGGTCAAGAGACCCAGTACTTC
TRBV11-3	-	TRBJ2-5	-	CASSLEGGETQYF	TGTGCCAGCAGCTTAGAGGGGGGAGAGACCCAGTACTTC
TRBV21-1	-	TRBJ1-3	-	CASSKALMPHRQGSETTIYF	TGTGCCAGCAGCAAAGCCCTAATGCCCCACCGACAGGGTTCAGAGACCACCATATATTTT
TRBV4-3	-	TRBJ2-2	TRBD2	CASSRGTSSDTGELFF	TGCGCCAGCAGCCGAGGGACTAGCAGTGACACCGGGGAGCTGTTTTTT
TRBV6-5	-	TRBJ1-3	-	CASSGGSGNTIYF	TGTGCCAGCAGCGGGGGTTCTGGAAACACCATATATTTT
TRBV3-1/TRBV3-2	-	TRBJ1-2	-	CASSQGTLTAGYTF	TGTGCCAGCAGCCAAGGCACACTGACAGCCGGCTACACCTTC
TRBV18	-	TRBJ1-6	-	CASSPNEGVRNSPLHF	TGTGCCAGCTCACCAAACGAGGGGGTACGTAATTCACCCCTCCACTTT
TRBV5-6	once	TRBJ1-6	-	CASSRAGATTTVASPLHF	TGTGCCAGCAGCCGAGCCGGGGCCACAACCACCGTTGCTTCACCCCTCCACTTT
TRBV7-3	-	TRBJ1-1	-	CASGTDGNTEAFF	TGTGCCAGCGGCACAGACGGGAACACTGAAGCTTTCTTT
TRBV6-5	-	TRBJ2-1	-	CASSTRGTVREQFF	TGTGCCAGCAGTACCCGGGGTACGGTAAGAGAGCAGTTCTTC
TRBV28	-	TRBJ1-2	-	CASSWEIYGYTF	TGTGCCAGCAGTTGGGAGATTTATGGCTACACCTTC
TRBV6-5	-	TRBJ2-2	-	CASNQGEDTGELFF	TGTGCCAGCAACCAGGGGGAGGACACCGGGGAGCTGTTTTTT
TRBV3-1/TRBV3-2	-	TRBJ1-1	-	CASSQIAVKAEAFF	TGTGCCAGCAGCCAGATAGCTGTTAAAGCTGAAGCTTTCTTT
TRBV6-2/TRBV6-3	-	TRBJ2-3	-	CASSERWATQYF	TGTGCCAGCAGCGAACGATGGGCGACGCAGTATTTT
TRBV11-2	-	TRBJ2-2	-	CASSPEAGELFF	TGTGCCAGCAGCCCAGAAGCCGGGGAGCTGTTTTTT
TRBV7-6	few	TRBJ1-2	TRBD1	CASSLGQGGSYGYTF	TGTGCCAGCAGCTTAGGACAGGGCGGGAGCTATGGCTACACCTTC
TRBV2	-	TRBJ2-7	-	CASGTWPYEQYF	TGTGCCAGCGGGACGTGGCCCTACGAGCAGTACTTC
TRBV29-1	-	TRBJ1-1	-	CSVAPTSEAFF	TGCAGCGTTGCACCCACATCTGAAGCTTTCTTT
TRBV5-1	-	TRBJ1-1	TRBD1	CASSLVPGQGTFERNTEAFF	TGCGCCAGCAGCTTGGTCCCCGGACAGGGGACGTTCGAAAGGAACACTGAAGCTTTCTTT
TRBV27	-	TRBJ2-5	-	CASSLDLVAQYF	TGTGCCAGCAGTTTGGACCTGGTGGCCCAGTACTTC
TRBV28	-	TRBJ2-7	-	CASSLWGEERDEQYF	TGTGCCAGCAGTTTGTGGGGGGAAGAGCGAGACGAGCAGTACTTC
TRBV28	-	TRBJ2-7	-	CASSPRGGSSYEQYF	TGTGCCAGCAGTCCCCGGGGAGGAAGCTCCTACGAGCAGTACTTC
TRBV6-4	medium-sized	TRBJ2-3	TRBD1	CASTPGTGADTQYF	TGTGCCAGCACCCCGGGGACAGGGGCAGATACGCAGTATTTT
TRBV6-5	-	TRBJ2-7	-	CASNGGRVPNEQYF	TGTGCCAGCAATGGAGGCAGGGTCCCCAACGAGCAGTACTTC
TRBV5-6	-	TRBJ2-3	-	CASSEGGSTDTQYF	TGTGCCAGCAGCGAGGGGGGAAGCACAGATACGCAGTATTTT
TRBV4-2	-	TRBJ2-7	-	CASSQDRGPTNF	TGTGCCAGCAGCCAAGATCGGGGACCTACGAACTTC
TRBV11-1	-	TRBJ2-7	TRBD2	CASSLLAGEYEQYF	TGTGCCAGCAGCTTACTAGCGGGAGAATACGAGCAGTACTTC
TRBV7-9	-	TRBJ2-1	TRBD2	CASSLVQREVYNEQFF	TGTGCCAGCAGCTTAGTCCAGCGGGAGGTCTACAATGAGCAGTTCTTC
TRBV10-3	-	TRBJ1-1	-	CAISESRQAGTEAFF	TGTGCCATCAGTGAGTCGAGACAGGCGGGCACTGAAGCTTTCTTT
TRBV7-2	once	TRBJ2-1	-	CASSWGWEQFF	TGTGCCAGCAGCTGGGGCTGGGAGCAGTTCTTC
TRBV9	-	TRBJ2-5	-	CASSVGRSETQYF	TGTGCCAGCAGCGTAGGAAGGTCAGAGACCCAGTACTTC
TRBV4-1	-	TRBJ1-1	-	CASSQARSNTEAFF	TGCGCCAGCAGCCAAGCCAGGTCGAACACTGAAGCTTTCTTT
TRBV9	-	TRBJ2-3	-	CASSLLGGSTDTQYF	TGTGCCAGCAGCCTATTAGGGGGGAGCACAGATACGCAGTATTTT
TRBV7-8	-	TRBJ1-5	-	CASSLVAGASGNQPQHF	TGTGCCAGCAGCTTAGTCGCGGGGGCCTCGGGCAATCAGCCCCAGCATTTT
TRBV7-2	-	TRBJ1-2	TRBD1	CASSLVGQYGYTF	TGTGCCAGCAGCTTAGTGGGACAGTATGGCTACACCTTC
TRBV5-1	-	TRBJ2-2	-	CASSFANPNTGELFF	TGCGCCAGCAGCTTTGCAAACCCGAACACCGGGGAGCTGTTTTTT
TRBV4-2	-	TRBJ1-5	-	CASSQEIVDRNQPQHF	TGTGCCAGCAGCCAAGAAATTGTTGACAGGAACCAGCCCCAGCATTTT
TRBV29-1	-	TRBJ2-5	-	CSVEGVALLGETQYF	TGCAGCGTTGAGGGGGTAGCGCTTTTGGGAGAGACCCAGTACTTC
TRBV28	-	TRBJ2-7	-	CASAGANQEQYF	TGTGCCAGCGCAGGAGCGAACCAAGAGCAGTACTTC
TRBV30	-	TRBJ2-7	-	CAWNLAGSLYEQYF	TGTGCCTGGAACCTTGCAGGGTCCCTCTACGAGCAGTACTTC
TRBV19	-	TRBJ1-5	TRBD1	CASTGQGGNQPQHF	TGTGCCAGTACCGGACAGGGAGGCAATCAGCCCCAGCATTTT
TRBV5-1	few	TRBJ2-7	-	CASSLDRTYEQYF	TGCGCCAGCAGCTTGGACAGAACCTACGAGCAGTACTTC